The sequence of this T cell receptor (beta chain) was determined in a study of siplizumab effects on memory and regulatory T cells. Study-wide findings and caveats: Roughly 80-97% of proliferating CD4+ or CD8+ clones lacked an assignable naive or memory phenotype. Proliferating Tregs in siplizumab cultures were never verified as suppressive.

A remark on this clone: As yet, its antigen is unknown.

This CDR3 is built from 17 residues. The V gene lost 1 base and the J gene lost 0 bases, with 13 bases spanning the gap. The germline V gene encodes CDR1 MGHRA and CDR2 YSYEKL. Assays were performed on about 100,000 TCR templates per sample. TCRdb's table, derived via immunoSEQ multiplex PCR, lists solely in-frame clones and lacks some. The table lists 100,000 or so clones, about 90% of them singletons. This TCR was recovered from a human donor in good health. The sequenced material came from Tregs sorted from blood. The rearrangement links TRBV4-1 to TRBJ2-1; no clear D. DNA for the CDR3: TGCGCCAGCAGCCAAGCGATTGGAGATCACTCCTACAATGAGCAGTTCTTC. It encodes CASSQAIGDHSYNEQFF.